The 24 T cell receptor beta chains below all came from one sample that was sequenced in a study of breast tumors, draining lymph nodes, adjacent tissues. Each CDR3 protein is one row after TCRdb ran MiXCR on the multiplex PCR reads. Among roughly 14,000 distinct CDR3 sequences listed, approximately 50% were seen once. The source material was tumor-adjacent breast tissue. The receptors derive from a female donor with breast cancer. Some clones in this sample may be carry-over from other donors' samples.

V is TRBV6-6 and J is TRBJ2-1, with 7 positions matching TRBD2. The CDR3 sequence is 15 residues long. Germline trimming cut 4 bases from V and 8 bases from J; bases unmatched to any gene: 11. Per germline, CDR1 MNHNY and CDR2 SVGAGI (reference sequence). The CDR3 is CASSSPSGLGDEQFF. The CDR3 DNA reads as TGTGCCAGCAGTTCCCCTAGCGGCCTGGGCGATGAGCAGTTCTTC.

This clonotype occurred once. The chain joins TRBV10-3 to TRBJ2-7, with D possibly being TRBD2 (6 bases). Germline CDR1 and CDR2: ENHRY and SYGVKD. The germline V and J ends were trimmed by 4 bases and 2 bases, with 9 bases remaining between them. The CDR3 has 13 amino acids. The CDR3 sequence: CAISGGGAYEQYF. In DNA form, the CDR3 reads TGTGCCATCAGTGGGGGAGGAGCCTACGAGCAGTACTTC.

Within the sample, this clonotype is medium-sized. The chain joins TRBV20-1 to TRBJ2-2; the match to TRBD1 covers 9 bases. The CDR3 runs 16 residues. The V gene end was trimmed by 0 bases and the J gene end by 6 bases; junction bases not matched to a gene: 8. Germline lookup yields CDR1 DFQATT and CDR2 SNEGSKA (reference sequence). CDR3 residues: CSARELTGGRAGELFF. The CDR3 bases are TGCAGTGCTAGAGAGCTCACAGGGGGCCGAGCCGGGGAGCTGTTTTTT.

This clonotype is labeled hyperexpanded. V usage is TRBV29-1 and J usage is TRBJ1-2; 7 bases align to TRBD1. The CDR3 is 15 amino acids. From germline, CDR1 is SQVTM and CDR2 ANQGSEA. V lost 5 bases to trimming and J lost 4 bases; unmatched junction nucleotides: 13. Here the CDR3 reads CSVYGTAGDSYGYTF. The CDR3, as DNA: TGCAGCGTTTACGGGACAGCGGGGGATAGCTATGGCTACACCTTC.

The sample holds one count of this clonotype. The rearrangement joins TRBV29-1 to TRBJ2-5; 8 bases match TRBD2. From germline, CDR1 is SQVTM and CDR2 ANQGSEA. The CDR3 sequence is 14 residues long. V lost 4 bases and J lost 5; bases outside the gene matches: 9. DNA of the CDR3: TGCAGCGTTGGGGGCAGCGGGAGTGGGGAGACCCAGTACTTC. Translated: CSVGGSGSGETQYF.

Points on this clonotype: Germline is not matched at one junction end, which may reflect a read error. The chain has TRBV3-1 and TRBJ1-2, with D perhaps TRBD1 (5 bases). Germline CDR1 and CDR2: LGHDT and YNNKEL (reference sequence). The CDR3 length is 12 residues. The CDR3 DNA sequence: TGCGCCAGCGGCCAAGACAACCGGGACGGATCCTTC. This codes for CASGQDNRDGSF.

The chain joins TRBV14 to TRBJ2-1; D is ambiguous. Germline-derived CDR1 and CDR2 are SGHDN and FVKESK. The V end lost 4 bases, the J end lost 5 bases, and 9 bases lay between the germline ends. The CDR3 is made up of 13 amino acids. CDR3 in amino acids: CASSPQRNNEQFF. The DNA for the CDR3 is TGTGCCAGCAGCCCGCAACGCAACAATGAGCAGTTCTTC.

The V call is TRBV7-9, the J call TRBJ2-7; D is possibly TRBD1 or TRBD2 (7 bases each). CDR1 and CDR2 (germline): SEHNR, FQNEAQ (reference sequence). V was shortened by 5 bases and J by 2 bases, with 19 bases between the two germline ends. The CDR3 runs 16 residues. The CDR3 nucleotides are TGTGCCAGCAGCCCAGGGGGAGGGCTCGGCGCCTACGAGCAGTACTTC. It codes for CASSPGGGLGAYEQYF.

This clonotype was seen repeatedly, ten times or more. This rearrangement joins TRBV12-5 to TRBJ2-7; 9 bases map to TRBD1. CDR1 and CDR2 (germline): LGHNT, FRNRAP. The CDR3 is 16 amino acids. V was clipped by 5 bases and J by 0 bases; unmatched bases: 8. The CDR3 loop is CASGHRRDRVSYEQYF. The CDR3 DNA reads as TGTGCTAGTGGTCACCGCCGGGACAGGGTCTCCTACGAGCAGTACTTC. Full variable domain (remainder filled in from reference TRBV12-5 and TRBJ2-7): DARVTQTPRHKVTEMGQEVTMRCQPILGHNTVFWYRQTMMQGLELLAYFRNRAPLDDSGMPKDRFSAEMPDATLATLKIQPSEPRDSAVYFCASGHRRDRVSYEQYFGPGTRLTVT.

The chain is built from TRBV20-1 and TRBJ1-5; D unresolved. The CDR3 sequence is 16 residues long. Between the trimmed V and J ends, which lost 0 bases and 0 bases, there was a span of 12 bases. From germline, CDR1 is DFQATT and CDR2 SNEGSKA (reference sequence). This CDR3 is CSARDSWGYSNQPQHF. The DNA of the CDR3 is TGCAGTGCTAGAGATTCATGGGGTTATAGCAATCAGCCCCAGCATTTT.

The CDR3 loop is CAISEGGVRFF. In DNA, the CDR3 is TGTGCCATCAGTGAAGGAGGCGTACGGTTCTTC. The chain has TRBV10-3 and TRBJ2-1, with D possibly TRBD2 on 5 matching bases. The CDR3 runs 11 residues. With 3 bases removed from V and 15 bases from J, the gap between germline ends came to 12 bases. Looked up from germline, CDR1 is ENHRY and CDR2 is SYGVKD.

V usage is TRBV11-2 and J usage is TRBJ1-5, with 9 bases matching TRBD1. CDR3 length: 16 residues. V was clipped by 7 bases and J by 3 bases; unmatched bases: 10. Germline CDR1 reads SGHAT; CDR2 reads FQNNGV. CDR3 protein: CASNPSDRGSNQPQHF. The CDR3 coding sequence is TGTGCCAGCAACCCGTCGGACAGGGGATCCAATCAGCCCCAGCATTTT.

This clonotype was observed many times. The rearrangement uses TRBV11-2 and TRBJ2-5; D possibly corresponds to TRBD1 (5 bases). The germline CDR1 and CDR2 sequences are SGHAT and FQNNGV. The CDR3 has 14 amino acids. The V gene lost 6 bases and the J gene lost 4 bases, with 15 bases spanning the gap. The CDR3 sequence is CASSLLLGPETQYF. The CDR3 DNA reads as TGTGCCAGCAGTCTACTATTGGGGCCAGAGACCCAGTACTTC.

This rearrangement joins TRBV29-1 to TRBJ1-4; D perhaps matches TRBD1 (5 bases). Per the germline V gene, CDR1 is SQVTM and CDR2 is ANQGSEA. The CDR3 totals 14 residues. V lost 6 bases, J lost 0 bases, and 11 bases lay in between. For the CDR3, the DNA is TGCAGCGTGGGGCACCGTGCAACTAATGAAAAACTGTTTTTT. Amino acid sequence: CSVGHRATNEKLFF.

In nucleotides, the CDR3 is TGTGCCAGCAGCCGTCGACCAGCCGGCACCTACAATGAGCAGTTCTTC. It specifies CASSRRPAGTYNEQFF. The chain is built from TRBV13 and TRBJ2-1; no clear D gene. The CDR3 is made up of 16 amino acids. V lost 5 bases to trimming and J lost 2 bases, with 16 bases between them. Germline assignment: CDR1 PRHDT and CDR2 FYEKMQ (reference sequence).

This sequence joins TRBV7-2 and TRBJ2-7; TRBD1 aligns across 7 bases. The V segment lost 5 bases and the J segment 3 bases; nucleotides outside the gene matches: 4. The CDR3 has 13 residues. Germline V gene sequence: CDR1 SGHTA, CDR2 FQGNSA. In nucleotides, the CDR3 is TGTGCCAGCAGCACGGGGACAGTCTACGAGCAGTACTTC. Translating gives CASSTGTVYEQYF.

This clonotype was counted a few times. The chain has TRBV15 and TRBJ1-1, with 7 bases that match TRBD1. Losses at the gene ends were 7 bases for V and 2 bases for J; bases not matched to a gene: 4. This CDR3 spans 13 amino acids. Germline V CDR1 and CDR2: LNHNV, YYDKDF (reference sequence). CDR3 sequence: CATKNRGNTEAFF. The CDR3 DNA reads as TGTGCCACCAAAAACAGGGGTAACACTGAAGCTTTCTTT.

This clonotype was observed at least ten times. The chain recombines TRBV7-2 with TRBJ2-1; 8 bases map to TRBD2. This CDR3 region has 13 residues. With V trimmed by 1 base and J by 14 bases, 7 bases remained unmatched. CDR1 and CDR2 from the germline V gene are SGHTA and FQGNSA. The CDR3 bases are TGTGCCAGCAGCTTAGGGGCCTCAGCGGGAGAGTTCTTC. Translating it yields CASSLGASAGEFF.

This clonotype is deemed medium-sized. V gene TRBV5-1 combines with J gene TRBJ2-7; TRBD2 aligns across 9 bases. The ends lost 0 bases at V and 2 bases at J; junction bases unmatched: 9. The CDR3 runs 17 residues. The germline V gene has CDR1 SGHRS and CDR2 YFSETQ. CDR3 region: CASSLVRASGATYEQYF. The CDR3 bases are TGCGCCAGCAGCTTGGTTCGAGCTAGCGGGGCAACCTACGAGCAGTACTTC. The full variable domain, completed using reference TRBV5-1 and TRBJ2-7, is KAGVTQTPRYLIKTRGQQVTLSCSPISGHRSVSWYQQTPGQGLQFLFEYFSETQRNKGNFPGRFSGRQFSNSRSEMNVSTLELGDSALYLCASSLVRASGATYEQYFGPGTRLTVT.

This clonotype is large. The chain combines TRBV19 with TRBJ1-2; D is unresolved. Germline V gene sequence: CDR1 LNHDA, CDR2 SQIVND (reference sequence). Trimming pared 5 bases from V and 2 bases from J, leaving 6 bases between. This CDR3 contains 12 residues. CDR3 bases: TGTGCCAGTAGTGTCCTCAACTATGGCTACACCTTC. Residues: CASSVLNYGYTF.

The rearrangement joins TRBV20-1 to TRBJ1-4; no clear D. CDR3 length: 16 residues. Trimming stripped 0 bases from V and 8 bases from J, with 19 bases between. The germline gives CDR1 DFQATT, CDR2 SNEGSKA (reference sequence). The CDR3 is CSARDQRPGRLEKLFF. The CDR3 coding sequence is TGCAGTGCTAGAGATCAGAGGCCAGGACGGTTGGAAAAACTGTTTTTT.

The sample holds a few counts of this clonotype. The chain has TRBV29-1 and TRBJ2-1; no clear D. The CDR3 extends over 13 amino acids. Germline CDR1 and CDR2: SQVTM and ANQGSEA. V dropped 1 base and J dropped 3 bases, with 7 bases sitting between them. The CDR3 bases are TGCAGCGTTGAAGGCGACAACTACAATGAGCAGTTCTTC. Its translation: CSVEGDNYNEQFF.

This chain uses TRBV10-3 with TRBJ2-3, with D perhaps TRBD1 (6 bases). This CDR3 contains 14 residues. Germline V lookup: CDR1 ENHRY, CDR2 SYGVKD. Trimming left V 4 bases short and J 5 bases short, with 13 bases between. CDR3 amino acids: CAISAGGSRDTQYF. CDR3 coding DNA: TGTGCCATCAGTGCTGGGGGCTCGAGAGATACGCAGTATTTT.

This chain links TRBV20-1 with TRBJ1-2; TRBD1 matches 10 bases. The CDR3 extends over 13 amino acids. The germline V gene encodes CDR1 DFQATT and CDR2 SNEGSKA (reference sequence). Trimming took 4 bases from V and 7 from J; bases not matched to a gene: 6. CDR3 region: CSANPRTGGGYTF. CDR3 coding DNA: TGCAGTGCTAACCCTAGGACAGGGGGTGGCTACACCTTC.